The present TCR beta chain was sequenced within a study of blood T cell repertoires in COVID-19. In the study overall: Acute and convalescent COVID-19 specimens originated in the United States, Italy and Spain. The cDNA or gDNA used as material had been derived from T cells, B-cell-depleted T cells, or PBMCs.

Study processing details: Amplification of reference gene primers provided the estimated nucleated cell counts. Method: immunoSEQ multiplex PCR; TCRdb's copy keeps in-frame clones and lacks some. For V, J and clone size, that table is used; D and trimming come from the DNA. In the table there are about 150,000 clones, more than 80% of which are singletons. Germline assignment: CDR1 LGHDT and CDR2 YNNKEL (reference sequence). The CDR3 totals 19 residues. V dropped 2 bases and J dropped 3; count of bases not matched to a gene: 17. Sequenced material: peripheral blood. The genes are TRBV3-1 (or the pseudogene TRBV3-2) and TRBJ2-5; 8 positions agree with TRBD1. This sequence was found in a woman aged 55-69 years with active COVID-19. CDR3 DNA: TGTGCCAGCAGCCAATTGGTCCTACTCCATACGGACAGGGAAGAGACCCAGTACTTC. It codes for CASSQLVLLHTDREETQYF.